Below, 22 T cell receptor beta chains from the same sample are listed, as sequenced in a study of T cell repertoires in cytomegalovirus infection. TCRdb passed the reads through MiXCR, listing each CDR3 protein once. The sample contains 300,000 to 400,000 distinct CDR3 sequences, 9.5% of which appear only once. Input material: PBMCs. The source of these receptors is a human donor in good health (CMV status not recorded). Some clones in this sample may be carry-over from other donors' samples.

This clonotype was observed many times. V gene TRBV11-3 combines with J gene TRBJ2-3; D is uncertain. Germline-derived CDR1 and CDR2 are SGHNT and YENEEA. The CDR3 length is 13 residues. V was cut by 5 bases and J by 6 bases, with 12 bases left in between. The CDR3 region has the DNA TGTGCCAGCAGCCTAAACCCAGCGGATACGCAGTATTTT. As protein: CASSLNPADTQYF.

This clonotype was observed a few times. This chain's CDR3 is CASSPGLPPANEKLFF. The CDR3 region has the DNA TGCGCCAGCAGCCCGGGACTCCCCCCGGCGAATGAAAAACTGTTTTTT. The V and J genes are TRBV5-1 and TRBJ1-4, with a weak D call TRBD1 (5 bases). Germline V gene lookup returns CDR1 SGHRS and CDR2 YFSETQ. This CDR3 has 16 residues. Trimming cost V 4 bases and J 5 bases, with 18 bases left between them.

This clonotype was counted ten times or more. The chain uses TRBV7-6 and TRBJ2-5; no clear D. Germline CDR1 SGHVS, CDR2 FNYEAQ. The CDR3 totals 14 residues. The ends were cut back, 5 bases at V and 5 bases at J, with 15 bases in the middle. CDR3 in DNA: TGTGCCAGCAGCCCAGTGCAAGGTCGGGAGACCCAGTACTTC. Its protein is CASSPVQGRETQYF.

A word on this clonotype: A read error may produce the germline difference seen at one junction end. V is TRBV19 and J is TRBJ2-1, with D unclear. Germline CDR1 is LNHDA and CDR2 is SQIVND (reference sequence). This CDR3 contains 13 residues. The CDR3, as DNA: TGTGCCAGTTTAGGTCCATGGAGTAATGAGCGGTTCTTC. This codes for CASLGPWSNERFF.

This clonotype was detected many times. V and J are TRBV7-2 and TRBJ2-7; D is perhaps TRBD2 (7 bases). The germline V and J ends were trimmed by 1 base and 2 bases, with 18 bases remaining between them. Looked up from germline, CDR1 is SGHTA and CDR2 is FQGNSA. The CDR3 length is 17 residues. The CDR3 sequence: CASSLGYGGGGTYEQYF. The CDR3 nucleotides read TGTGCCAGCAGCTTAGGGTACGGGGGAGGGGGTACCTACGAGCAGTACTTC.

This clonotype was picked up a small number of times. The chain uses TRBV6-1 and TRBJ2-2; D is uncertain. Trimming removed 8 bases from V and 2 bases from J, with 15 bases in between. This CDR3 contains 15 residues. Germline loops: CDR1 MNHNS, CDR2 SASEGT. CDR3 bases: TGTGCCAGCCGCCGACTCCGATTTAACACCGGGGAGCTGTTTTTT. This translates into CASRRLRFNTGELFF.

At least ten counts were recorded for this clonotype. V usage is TRBV7-2 and J usage is TRBJ1-3, with a weak D call TRBD1 (6 bases). This CDR3 has 16 residues. The germline V gene has CDR1 SGHTA and CDR2 FQGNSA. Trimming pared 5 bases from V and 0 bases from J, leaving 14 bases between. CDR3 sequence reads: CASSPQGLSSGNTIYF. The DNA for the CDR3 is TGTGCCAGCAGCCCACAGGGTCTTAGCTCTGGAAACACCATATATTTT.

The genes are TRBV10-3 and TRBJ2-5; 7 bases agree with TRBD1. The length of the CDR3 is 13 residues. With 5 bases clipped from V and 5 bases from J, the junction kept 5 bases outside the gene matches. Germline CDR1 and CDR2: ENHRY and SYGVKD. In DNA, the CDR3 is TGTGCCATCAGTAAAACAGGGGAGGAGACCCAGTACTTC. Its protein is CAISKTGEETQYF.

The chain uses TRBV19 and TRBJ1-2; the match to TRBD1 covers 8 bases. CDR1 is LNHDA, CDR2 SQIVND, per germline (reference sequence). This CDR3 region has 14 residues. Germline trimming cut 5 bases from V and 10 bases from J; bases unmatched to any gene: 12. CDR3 sequence (DNA): TGTGCCAGTAGTTCTCATTGGACAGGGAGACACTACACCTTC. This codes for CASSSHWTGRHYTF.

At least ten counts were recorded for this clonotype. V and J are TRBV6-2 or TRBV6-3 and TRBJ1-1; D possibly corresponds to TRBD1 (5 bases). V was cut by 6 bases and J by 0 bases, with 20 bases left in between. Germline lookup yields CDR1 MNHEY and CDR2 SVGEGT. The CDR3 is 17 residues long. The CDR3 loop is CASRPPQTGTLNTEAFF. Here the CDR3 DNA reads TGTGCCAGCAGGCCTCCCCAGACCGGGACGTTGAACACTGAAGCTTTCTTT.

This clonotype was counted at least ten times. The chain carries TRBV7-8 and TRBJ1-1; possibly TRBD1 for D (6 bases). The CDR3 has 16 residues. The V end was cut by 4 bases, the J end by 4 bases, with 19 bases between. The germline V gene has CDR1 SGHVS and CDR2 FQNEAQ. CDR3 in DNA: TGTGCCAGCAGCTACCGGGGGGCCTTAAGCGGCACTGAAGCTTTCTTT. This gives the protein CASSYRGALSGTEAFF.

The rearrangement links TRBV7-9 to TRBJ2-5, with 9 bases identical to TRBD2. V was clipped by 5 bases and J by 5 bases; unmatched bases: 6. Germline V gives CDR1 SEHNR, CDR2 FQNEAQ (reference sequence). The CDR3 consists of 14 residues. CDR3 residues: CASSKDSGGETQYF. For the CDR3, the DNA is TGTGCCAGCAGCAAAGATAGCGGGGGTGAGACCCAGTACTTC.

This rearrangement joins TRBV6-1 to TRBJ2-1; D might be TRBD1 or TRBD2, each matching 5 bases. This CDR3 is 16 amino acids long. Deletions cut 7 bases from V and 4 bases from J, with 20 bases between. The germline V gene has CDR1 MNHNS and CDR2 SASEGT. CDR3 region: CASTRSGTGGYNEQFF. In nucleotides, the CDR3 is TGTGCCAGCACCCGGAGCGGAACAGGCGGTTACAATGAGCAGTTCTTC.

This clonotype was detected a few times. The chain joins TRBV7-4 to TRBJ2-7; the D is unclear. The ends were cut back, 1 base at V and 2 bases at J, with 9 bases in the middle. From germline, CDR1 is SGHVT and CDR2 SQSDAQ. The CDR3 runs to 14 residues. The CDR3, as DNA: TGTGCCAGCAGCTTAGGGAGAGCTCCCTACGAGCAGTACTTC. Protein sequence: CASSLGRAPYEQYF.

Turning to this clonotype: Just one base apart from a much larger clone, this may be a read error. This sequence joins TRBV7-2 and TRBJ2-2; possible D gene TRBD2, 5 bases. CDR1 is SGHTA and CDR2 is FQGNSA in the germline V gene. The CDR3 length is 14 residues. CDR3 DNA: TGTGCCAGCAGCTTACGGCAGACCACTGGGGAGCTGTGTTTT. Protein: CASSLRQTTGELCF.

Many counts were recorded for this clonotype. The chain has TRBV7-2 and TRBJ2-3; no reliable D call. This CDR3 is 15 amino acids long. The V end lost 1 base, the J end lost 2 bases, and 10 bases lay between the germline ends. Germline assignment: CDR1 SGHTA and CDR2 FQGNSA. The CDR3 loop reads CASSLEADPTDTQYF. In nucleotides, the CDR3 is TGTGCCAGCAGCTTAGAAGCCGACCCCACAGATACGCAGTATTTT. The variable domain in full, with the rest retrieved from reference TRBV7-2 and TRBJ2-3, is GAGVSQSPSNKVTEKGKDVELRCDPISGHTALYWYRQSLGQGLEFLIYFQGNSAPDKSGLPSDRFSAERTGGSVSTLTIQRTQQEDSAVYLCASSLEADPTDTQYFGPGTRLTVL.

The chain links TRBV12-3 or TRBV12-4 to TRBJ2-5, with TRBD2 matching 7 bases. V was pared by 3 bases and J by 2 bases, with 9 bases of the junction left unmatched. The CDR3 has 16 residues. The CDR3 loop reads CASSFGTTYAQETQYF. The CDR3 nucleotides are TGTGCCAGCAGTTTCGGGACTACCTACGCGCAAGAGACCCAGTACTTC.

This rearrangement joins TRBV6-1 to TRBJ2-1; 8 bases are a match to TRBD1. CDR3 size: 16 residues. V was pared by 4 bases and J by 6 bases, with 11 bases of the junction left unmatched. The germline V gene encodes CDR1 MNHNS and CDR2 SASEGT. DNA of the CDR3: TGTGCCAGCAGTGGCACGAGCAGGGGGCCTGGCAATGAGCAGTTCTTC. Translating it yields CASSGTSRGPGNEQFF.

This clonotype occurred many times. The chain has TRBV7-2 and TRBJ2-3, with 11 bases lining up with TRBD2. Looked up from germline, CDR1 is SGHTA and CDR2 is FQGNSA. The CDR3 spans 19 residues. V trimming: 1 base; J trimming: 1 base; junction bases outside the gene matches: 10. Here the CDR3 DNA reads TGTGCCAGCAGCTTAGGCACACTAGCGGGGGCCTCGCGCACAGATACGCAGTATTTT. Residues: CASSLGTLAGASRTDTQYF.

This clonotype showed up many times. Here the CDR3 DNA reads TGTGCCAGCAGCGTTTCGGACAGGCGGACTGAAGCTTTCTTT. Its translation: CASSVSDRRTEAFF. This chain joins TRBV9 and TRBJ1-1, with 7 bases fitting TRBD1. The CDR3 sequence is 14 residues long. Germline-derived CDR1 and CDR2 are SGDLS and YYNGEE. The J segment lost 5 bases and the V segment lost 2 bases, leaving 6 bases of the junction unmatched.

V usage is TRBV6-6 and J usage is TRBJ2-2, with TRBD2 matching 7 bases. The CDR3 consists of 13 residues. The germline V gene encodes CDR1 MNHNY and CDR2 SVGAGI (reference sequence). J lost 5 bases, V lost 5 bases, and 2 bases had no gene match. The DNA for the CDR3 is TGTGCCAGCAGTACTAGCGTTACCGGGGAGCTGTTTTTT. Protein: CASSTSVTGELFF.

The table lists this clonotype with many counts. The CDR3 spells CASSLGAGLNTEAFF. CDR3 DNA sequence: TGTGCCAGCAGCTTAGGCGCCGGGCTGAACACTGAAGCTTTCTTT. This chain uses TRBV7-6 with TRBJ1-1; D unresolved. Germline-derived CDR1 and CDR2 are SGHVS and FNYEAQ. CDR3 length equals 15 residues. Trimming cost V 1 base and J 0 bases, with 9 bases left between them.